Each of the 29 T cell receptor beta chains below was sequenced from the same sample in a study of CD8 T cells in Susac syndrome. About 0.5 to 1 ug RNA was reverse transcribed with random hexamers. TCRdb ran MiXCR on the immunoSEQ multiplex PCR reads and lists one entry per CDR3 protein. The sample holds approximately 230,000 distinct CDR3 sequences, 93% seen once. Sequencing input: CD4+ T cells from PBMCs. Source of these receptors: a human donor with multiple sclerosis.

The chain has TRBV19 and TRBJ2-2, with 8 bases identical to TRBD1. The V gene's germline CDR1 is LNHDA and CDR2 SQIVND (reference sequence). This CDR3 is built from 16 residues. V shed 0 bases, J shed 1 base, and the junction held 1 base outside the gene matches. Here the CDR3 DNA reads TGTGCCAGTAGTATAGAGGGACAGGTGAACACCGGGGAGCTGTTTTTT. Translating gives CASSIEGQVNTGELFF.

The rearrangement links TRBV7-9 to TRBJ2-3, with 10 bases aligning to TRBD2. This CDR3 is 15 amino acids long. V lost 8 bases to trimming and J lost 2 bases; unmatched junction nucleotides: 7. From germline, CDR1 is SEHNR and CDR2 FQNEAQ (reference sequence). This chain's CDR3 is CASSSGRAVTDTQYF. In DNA, the CDR3 is TGTGCCAGCTCAAGCGGGAGGGCCGTCACAGATACGCAGTATTTT.

The V call is TRBV6-5, the J call TRBJ1-2, with unresolved D. The V and J ends lost 0 bases and 4 bases respectively, with 15 bases between them. Germline assignment: CDR1 MNHEY and CDR2 SVGAGI. CDR3 length: 16 residues. CDR3 sequence (DNA): TGTGCCAGCAGTTACTCGAATCCTTCAGGAGGCTATGGCTACACCTTC. It specifies CASSYSNPSGGYGYTF.

The J gene is TRBJ1-1, the V gene TRBV7-2; D not resolved. Germline CDR1 is SGHTA and CDR2 is FQGNSA. The CDR3 is 13 amino acids. The V and J ends lost 3 bases and 3 bases respectively, with 8 bases between them. The CDR3: CASSLGWDTEAFF. CDR3 in DNA: TGTGCCAGCAGCTTGGGTTGGGACACTGAAGCTTTCTTT.

V gene TRBV29-1 combines with J gene TRBJ2-4; D call uncertain. Germline V gives CDR1 SQVTM, CDR2 ANQGSEA. This CDR3 is 14 amino acids long. V gave up 4 bases and J gave up 0 bases, with 10 bases separating them. DNA of the CDR3: TGCAGCGTTGTTGATTCTATAGCCAAAAACATTCAGTACTTC. Encoded protein: CSVVDSIAKNIQYF.

The rearrangement uses TRBV6-1 and TRBJ1-2, with D uncertain. CDR1 is MNHNS and CDR2 is SASEGT in the germline V gene. Trimming left V 4 bases short and J 3 bases short, with 6 bases between. This CDR3 has 12 amino acids. CDR3 nucleotides: TGTGCCAGCAGTGGGGAGGACTATGGCTACACCTTC. Protein sequence: CASSGEDYGYTF.

The chain recombines TRBV5-4 with TRBJ1-2; a possible D gene is TRBD1 (6 bases). Germline lookup yields CDR1 SGHNT and CDR2 YYREEE (reference sequence). The CDR3 consists of 15 residues. Trimming took off 4 bases at V and 4 bases at J, with 17 bases between the two ends. The CDR3 region is CASSPSRGGSYGYTF. In DNA form, the CDR3 reads TGTGCCAGCAGCCCCAGTCGAGGGGGGTCCTATGGCTACACCTTC.

This clonotype was detected once. The chain combines TRBV20-1 with TRBJ1-5; TRBD1 matches at 7 bases. Germline values: CDR1 DFQATT, CDR2 SNEGSKA (reference sequence). The V segment lost 8 bases and the J segment 5 bases; nucleotides outside the gene matches: 12. This CDR3 has 14 residues. CDR3 protein: CSFKKQGGDQPQHF. The CDR3 DNA sequence: TGCAGTTTCAAAAAGCAGGGGGGCGATCAGCCCCAGCATTTT.

The rearrangement uses TRBV7-3 and TRBJ2-5; 7 positions agree with TRBD2. V was pared by 4 bases and J by 3 bases, with 8 bases of the junction left unmatched. This CDR3 has 15 residues. Germline V gives CDR1 SGHTA, CDR2 FQGTGA. The CDR3 DNA reads as TGTGCCAGCAGCTGGGGGGGAGGGACCGAAGAGACCCAGTACTTC. Translated: CASSWGGGTEETQYF.

This clonotype was seen just once. The chain couples TRBV29-1 to TRBJ2-5; TRBD2 is a possible D gene (7 bases). The CDR3 runs 13 residues. Per germline, CDR1 SQVTM and CDR2 ANQGSEA. Deletions cut 3 bases from V and 5 bases from J, with 13 bases between. CDR3 amino acids: CSVEGGARETQYF. For the CDR3, the DNA is TGCAGCGTTGAGGGGGGGGCGCGGGAGACCCAGTACTTC.

This chain joins TRBV6-5 and TRBJ2-2; possibly TRBD1 or TRBD2 for D (5 bases each). The CDR3 spans 21 residues. Trimming took off 2 bases at V and 6 bases at J, with 31 bases between the two ends. CDR1 MNHEY and CDR2 SVGAGI come from the germline V gene. In nucleotides, the CDR3 is TGTGCCAGCAGTTACCTAGTGAGGGGCAGCGTGGAGACGGTACATCCCGGGGAGCTGTTTTTT. Translation: CASSYLVRGSVETVHPGELFF.

This clonotype has only one observation. The CDR3 here is CASSELGAGYTF. Here the CDR3 DNA reads TGTGCCAGCAGTGAATTGGGGGCAGGCTACACCTTC. This rearrangement joins TRBV25-1 to TRBJ1-2; possibly TRBD1 for D (6 bases). The CDR3 is made up of 12 amino acids. Trimming pared 1 base from V and 8 bases from J, leaving 8 bases between. Germline CDR1 is MGHDK and CDR2 is SYGVNS.

The gene calls are TRBV15 and TRBJ2-2; 7 bases are shared with TRBD1. The trim removed 4 bases at V and 5 bases at J, leaving 7 bases unmatched. The CDR3 has 15 amino acids. Germline loops: CDR1 LNHNV, CDR2 YYDKDF (reference sequence). CDR3 residues: CATSTGQDLTGELFF. In nucleotides, the CDR3 is TGTGCCACCAGCACCGGACAGGATCTTACCGGGGAGCTGTTTTTT.

The CDR3 DNA reads as TGTGCCAGCAGCGCGGATCCCGGGACAGGGGCCTACAATGAGCAGTTCTTC. It is translated as CASSADPGTGAYNEQFF. The V gene is TRBV5-6, the J gene TRBJ2-1; 10 bases line up with TRBD1. This CDR3 is 17 amino acids long. Germline CDR1 is SGHDT and CDR2 is YYEEEE. The V and J ends lost 4 bases and 2 bases, in that order; junction bases with no gene match: 9. The whole variable domain, filled in from reference TRBV5-6 and TRBJ2-1, reads DAGVTQSPTHLIKTRGQQVTLRCSPKSGHDTVSWYQQALGQGPQFIFQYYEEEERQRGNFPDRFSGHQFPNYSSELNVNALLLGDSALYLCASSADPGTGAYNEQFFGPGTRLTVL.

The chain combines TRBV27 with TRBJ2-5, with TRBD2 identical over 11 bases. Trimming removed 3 bases from V and 5 bases from J; junction bases left unmatched: 8. This CDR3 spans 16 amino acids. Germline V gene data show CDR1 as MNHEY and CDR2 as SMNVEV (reference sequence). The CDR3 region has the DNA TGTGCCAGCAGTTTCCATACTAGCGGGGGAGTGGAGACCCAGTACTTC. Its translation is CASSFHTSGGVETQYF.

The V call is TRBV5-4, the J call TRBJ2-2; no clear D. This CDR3 has 12 amino acids. Looked up from germline, CDR1 is SGHNT and CDR2 is YYREEE (reference sequence). V gave up 3 bases and J gave up 6 bases, with 6 bases separating them. As DNA, the CDR3 is TGTGCCAGCAGCTGGACGCCCGGGGAGCTGTTTTTT. This gives the protein CASSWTPGELFF.

CDR3 in amino acids: CSARPGETQYF. The CDR3 coding sequence is TGCAGTGCTCGGCCGGGAGAGACCCAGTACTTC. This sequence joins TRBV20-1 and TRBJ2-5, with D uncertain. Germline CDR1 and CDR2: DFQATT and SNEGSKA (reference sequence). The CDR3 extends over 11 amino acids. The V and J ends lost 5 bases and 4 bases respectively, with 8 bases between them.

V and J are TRBV11-3 and TRBJ2-1; no reliable D call. The CDR3 covers 13 residues. V was shortened by 5 bases and J by 5 bases, with 10 bases between the two germline ends. Germline assignment: CDR1 SGHNT and CDR2 YENEEA. Written as DNA, the CDR3 is TGTGCCAGCAGCGCGAACCTCGACAATGAGCAGTTCTTC. Amino acid sequence: CASSANLDNEQFF.

The CDR3 protein is CASSVGGPPPLHF. Here the CDR3 DNA reads TGTGCCAGCAGCGTAGGGGGACCCCCACCCCTCCACTTT. V gene TRBV9 combines with J gene TRBJ1-6; TRBD1 might be the D (5 bases). The germline V gene has CDR1 SGDLS and CDR2 YYNGEE. The CDR3 is made up of 13 amino acids. Between the trimmed V and J ends, which lost 0 bases and 11 bases, there was a span of 9 bases.

V is TRBV13 and J is TRBJ2-3; 10 bases are shared with TRBD2. The ends lost 2 bases at V and 6 bases at J; junction bases unmatched: 8. Germline V gives CDR1 PRHDT, CDR2 FYEKMQ (reference sequence). This CDR3 contains 16 residues. The CDR3 DNA follows: TGTGCCAGCAGCTTACGCACTAGCGGGGCGGGGGATACGCAGTATTTT. Encoded protein: CASSLRTSGAGDTQYF.

J is TRBJ1-2 and V is TRBV7-2; maybe TRBD1 (5 bases). The CDR3 is made up of 15 amino acids. V was cut by 1 base and J by 3 bases, with 12 bases left in between. Germline CDR1 SGHTA, CDR2 FQGNSA. The CDR3 DNA reads as TGTGCCAGCAGCTTAGGCGGGGCGGGGGACTATGGCTACACCTTC. It encodes CASSLGGAGDYGYTF.

The DNA for the CDR3 is TGTGCCAGCAGTGAAGGGTATGTGCCTGGAAACACCATATATTTT. It translates to CASSEGYVPGNTIYF. This chain uses TRBV6-1 with TRBJ1-3; D remains ambiguous. This CDR3 has 15 residues. Trimming took 1 base from V and 2 from J, leaving 9 bases between them. In germline, CDR1 is MNHNS, CDR2 SASEGT.

The chain links TRBV3-1 to TRBJ2-5; D unclear. Trimming shortened V by 3 bases and J by 0 bases, and 11 bases separated the two germline ends. This CDR3 has 15 amino acids. From germline, CDR1 is LGHDT and CDR2 YNNKEL (reference sequence). Here the CDR3 DNA reads TGTGCCAGCAGCCATCCCTCCTGGTACCAAGAGACCCAGTACTTC. The encoded protein is CASSHPSWYQETQYF.

V and J are TRBV30 and TRBJ1-6; a possible D gene is TRBD1 (5 bases). The CDR3 has 13 amino acids. Germline loops: CDR1 GTSNPN, CDR2 SVGIG (reference sequence). Between the trimmed V and J ends, which lost 5 bases and 8 bases, there was a span of 13 bases. The CDR3 DNA sequence: TGTGCCTGGGACAGCGCCCGGGATTCACCCCTCCACTTT. Its protein product is CAWDSARDSPLHF. The full variable domain, completed using reference TRBV30 and TRBJ1-6, is SQTIHQWPATLVQPVGSPLSLECTVEGTSNPNLYWYRQAAGRGLQLLFYSVGIGQISSEVPQNLSASRPQDRQFILSSKKLLLSDSGFYLCAWDSARDSPLHFGNGTRLTVT.

DNA for the CDR3: TGTGCCAGCAGTGAAGCTCGGGAGACCCAGTACTTC. Protein: CASSEARETQYF. This sequence joins TRBV6-1 and TRBJ2-5; D is ambiguous. The germline gives CDR1 MNHNS, CDR2 SASEGT. V was pared by 0 bases and J by 5 bases, with 4 bases between. CDR3 length: 12 amino acids.

The rearrangement uses TRBV20-1 and TRBJ2-2; D not resolved. Germline CDR1 is DFQATT and CDR2 is SNEGSKA (reference sequence). CDR3 length: 15 residues. V was clipped by 0 bases and J by 3 bases, with 11 bases between them. The CDR3 protein is CSARDLRQDTGELFF. The CDR3 coding sequence is TGCAGTGCTAGAGATCTTAGACAAGACACCGGGGAGCTGTTTTTT.

This chain joins TRBV12-3 or TRBV12-4 and TRBJ1-2; D call uncertain. V gave up 3 bases and J gave up 8 bases, with 13 bases separating them. The CDR3 consists of 13 residues. The DNA of the CDR3 is TGTGCCAGCAGTTTTCGGGAACCCAACGGCTACACCTTC. Translating gives CASSFREPNGYTF.

V gene TRBV12-3 or TRBV12-4 combines with J gene TRBJ2-1; 9 bases match TRBD1. The V segment lost 6 bases and the J segment 3 bases; nucleotides outside the gene matches: 6. The CDR3 has 15 residues. The CDR3 DNA is TGTGCCAGCAGACGGAGGACAGGGGTCTACAATGAGCAGTTCTTC. It specifies CASRRRTGVYNEQFF.

The DNA of the CDR3 is TGTGCCAGCAGTTACTCGGCCAGAGACACAGATACGCAGTATTTT. Protein: CASSYSARDTDTQYF. The chain carries TRBV6-5 and TRBJ2-3; no clear D. Germline CDR1 MNHEY, CDR2 SVGAGI. V was clipped by 0 bases and J by 2 bases, with 9 bases between them. The CDR3 consists of 15 residues.